This T cell receptor beta chain was identified in a study of blood T cell repertoires in COVID-19. V lost 4 bases, J lost 6 bases, and 12 bases lay in between. CDR1 is MNHEY, CDR2 SVGAGI, per germline. The CDR3 is made up of 14 amino acids. Clones were read by immunoSEQ multiplex PCR, and TCRdb kept only the in-frame ones, dropping some. The sample yields about 250,000 clones, about nine tenths seen once. Recovered Cohort 3 donors showed two negative PCRs, clearance, or symptom resolution. The receptor was isolated from a man between 35 and 55 years old who had recovered from COVID-19. The specimen was PBMCs or T cells enriched from blood (not recorded which). The chain is built from TRBV6-5 and TRBJ1-4; maybe TRBD1 (6 bases). CDR3 DNA sequence: TGTGCCAGCAGTTTGACAGGAAGGGATGAAAAACTGTTTTTT. This codes for CASSLTGRDEKLFF.